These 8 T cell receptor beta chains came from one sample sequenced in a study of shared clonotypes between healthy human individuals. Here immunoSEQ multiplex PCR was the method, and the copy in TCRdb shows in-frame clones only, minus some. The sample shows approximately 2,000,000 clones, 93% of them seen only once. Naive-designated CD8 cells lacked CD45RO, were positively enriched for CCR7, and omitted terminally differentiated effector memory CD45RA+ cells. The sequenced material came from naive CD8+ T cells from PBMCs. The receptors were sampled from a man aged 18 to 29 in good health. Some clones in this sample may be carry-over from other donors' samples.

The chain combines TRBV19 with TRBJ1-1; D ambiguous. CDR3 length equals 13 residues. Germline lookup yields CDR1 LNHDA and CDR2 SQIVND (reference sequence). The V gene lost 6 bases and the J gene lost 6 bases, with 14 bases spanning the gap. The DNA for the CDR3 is TGTGCCAGTAGCTTTATAGAGGGCCCTGAAGCTTTCTTT. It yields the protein CASSFIEGPEAFF.

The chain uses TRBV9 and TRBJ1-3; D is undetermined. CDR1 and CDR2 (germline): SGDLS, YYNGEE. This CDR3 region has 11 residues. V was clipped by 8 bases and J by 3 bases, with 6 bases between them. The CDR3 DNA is TGTGCCAGGGGCCGTGGAAACACCATATATTTT. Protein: CARGRGNTIYF.

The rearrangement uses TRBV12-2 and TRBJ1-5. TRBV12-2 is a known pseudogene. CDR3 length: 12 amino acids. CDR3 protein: CASRWSNQPQHF. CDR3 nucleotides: TGTGCAAGTCGCTGGAGCAATCAGCCCCAGCATTTT.

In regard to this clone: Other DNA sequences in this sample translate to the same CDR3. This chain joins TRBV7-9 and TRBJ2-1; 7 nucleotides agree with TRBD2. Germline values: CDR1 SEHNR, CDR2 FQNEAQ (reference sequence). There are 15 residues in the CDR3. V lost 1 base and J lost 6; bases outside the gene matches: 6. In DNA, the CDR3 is TGTGCCAGCAGCTTAGTTGCGGGAGTCGGCAATGAGCAGTTCTTC. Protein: CASSLVAGVGNEQFF. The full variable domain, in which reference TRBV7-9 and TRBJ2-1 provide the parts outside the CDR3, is DTGVSQNPRHKITKRGQNVTFRCDPISEHNRLYWYRQTLGQGPEFLTYFQNEAQLEKSRLLSDRFSAERPKGSFSTLEIQRTEQGDSAMYLCASSLVAGVGNEQFFGPGTRLTVL.

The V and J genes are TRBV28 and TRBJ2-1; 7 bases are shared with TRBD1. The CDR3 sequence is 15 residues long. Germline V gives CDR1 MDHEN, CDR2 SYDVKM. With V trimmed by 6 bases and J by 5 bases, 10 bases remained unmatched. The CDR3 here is CASSPGQQNDNEQFF. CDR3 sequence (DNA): TGTGCCAGCAGCCCGGGACAGCAGAATGACAATGAGCAGTTCTTC. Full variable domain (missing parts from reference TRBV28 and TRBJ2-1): DVKVTQSSRYLVKRTGEKVFLECVQDMDHENMFWYRQDPGLGLRLIYFSYDVKMKEKGDIPEGYSVSREKKERFSLILESASTNQTSMYLCASSPGQQNDNEQFFGPGTRLTVL.

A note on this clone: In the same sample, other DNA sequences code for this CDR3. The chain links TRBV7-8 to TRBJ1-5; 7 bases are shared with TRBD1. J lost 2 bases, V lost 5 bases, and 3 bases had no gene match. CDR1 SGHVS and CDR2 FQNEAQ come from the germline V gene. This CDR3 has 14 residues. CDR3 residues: CASSPTGGNQPQHF. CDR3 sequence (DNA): TGTGCCAGCAGCCCTACAGGGGGCAATCAGCCCCAGCATTTT.

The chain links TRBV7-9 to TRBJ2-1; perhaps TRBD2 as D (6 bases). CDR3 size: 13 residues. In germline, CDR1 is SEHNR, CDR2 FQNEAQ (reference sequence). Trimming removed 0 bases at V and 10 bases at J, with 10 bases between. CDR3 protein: CASSLAMAGEQFF. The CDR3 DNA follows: TGTGCCAGCAGCTTAGCAATGGCGGGGGAGCAGTTCTTC.

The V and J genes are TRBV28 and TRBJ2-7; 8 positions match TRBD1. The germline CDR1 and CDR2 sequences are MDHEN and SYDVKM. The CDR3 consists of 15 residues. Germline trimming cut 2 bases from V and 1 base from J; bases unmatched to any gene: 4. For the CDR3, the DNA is TGTGCCAGCAGTTTAGAGAGGGACAGGTCCTACGAGCAGTACTTC. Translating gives CASSLERDRSYEQYF.